This T cell receptor (beta chain) appears in the sequencing data of a study of post-analysis software for immune sequencing data. Study information: Multiple sclerosis in the patients followed relapsing-remitting, secondary progressive and progressive-relapsing courses. Regarding the study as a whole: Diversity measured as normalized Chao1 was significantly lower in multiple sclerosis patients than in controls. F measure showed strong co-clustering of same-batch samples. Patients showed TRBV5-6, TRBV5-1 and TRBV20-1 among five TRBV segments more frequent than in controls.

Unique molecular identifiers were present in the TCR beta cDNA libraries. Roughly 500,000 cDNA molecules were obtained from roughly 1 to 10 million T cells. TCRdb itself ran the PCR reads through MiXCR, one entry per CDR3 protein. The data contain hundreds of thousands of distinct CDR3 sequences, about 57% of them seen just once; the ten biggest clones take up approximately 4.5%. The germline CDR1 and CDR2 sequences are SGHRS and YFSETQ. V was shortened by 4 bases and J by 3 bases, with 11 bases between the two germline ends. The CDR3 has 14 amino acids. In regard to this clonotype: Its antigen is still unknown.

The chain employs TRBV5-1 and TRBJ1-5, with D perhaps matching TRBD1 (5 bases). The receptor was derived from a girl between 10 and 17 years old with multiple sclerosis. The specimen was blood. The CDR3 region is CASSRDSFNQPQHF. DNA for the CDR3: TGCGCCAGCAGCCGAGACAGTTTCAATCAGCCCCAGCATTTT.